The 19 T cell receptor beta chains reported below all come from one sample, sequenced in a study of early T cells in non-severe SARS-CoV-2 infection. Using its own MiXCR run on the 5' RACE reads, TCRdb lists one record per CDR3 protein. Of around 81,000 distinct CDR3 sequences listed, around 14% are singletons. Sequencing was carried out using whole blood. All receptors come from an adult who was a healthcare worker with PCR-confirmed SARS-CoV-2 infection or an uninfected control (not recorded which).

The rearrangement links TRBV10-3 to TRBJ2-3, with 10 bases matching TRBD2. This CDR3 is 16 amino acids long. CDR1 is ENHRY, CDR2 SYGVKD, per germline. J lost 6 bases, V lost 4 bases, and 10 bases had no gene match. The CDR3 here is CAISALAGAPGDTQYF. CDR3 DNA: TGTGCCATCAGTGCGCTAGCGGGGGCGCCGGGGGATACGCAGTATTTT.

This clonotype was found a few times. This sequence joins TRBV4-2 and TRBJ1-5, with D possibly being TRBD1 (6 bases). The CDR3 runs 13 residues. V lost 4 bases and J lost 9, with 13 bases in between. Germline V CDR1 and CDR2: LGHNA, YNFKEQ. The CDR3 sequence is CASSPIGTPPQHF. The CDR3 DNA sequence: TGTGCCAGCAGCCCCATCGGGACACCGCCCCAGCATTTT.

At least ten counts were recorded for this clonotype. V usage is TRBV5-1 and J usage is TRBJ1-1; no clear D. Trimming left V 2 bases short and J 0 bases short, with 8 bases between. The CDR3 totals 14 residues. Germline assignment: CDR1 SGHRS and CDR2 YFSETQ. The CDR3 protein is CASSLGVMNTEAFF. In nucleotides, the CDR3 is TGCGCCAGCAGCTTAGGTGTTATGAACACTGAAGCTTTCTTT.

This clonotype has ten or more counts. The gene calls are TRBV7-7 and TRBJ2-3, with 11 positions matching TRBD2. V lost 5 bases, J lost 4 bases, and 2 bases stayed unmatched. The CDR3 totals 14 residues. The germline V gene encodes CDR1 SSHAT and CDR2 FNYEAQ (reference sequence). The chain's CDR3 is CASSEGLAADTQYF. The CDR3 DNA sequence: TGTGCCAGCAGCGAGGGACTAGCGGCAGATACGCAGTATTTT.

This clonotype was seen repeatedly, ten times or more. This chain uses TRBV7-2 with TRBJ2-1; possible D gene TRBD2, 7 bases. CDR1 SGHTA and CDR2 FQGNSA come from the germline V gene. Trimming left V 4 bases short and J 4 bases short, with 17 bases between. The CDR3 contains 16 residues. CDR3 coding DNA: TGTGCCAGCAGCTCGTTACGGGGGGACAATTACAATGAGCAGTTCTTC. This translates into CASSSLRGDNYNEQFF. The variable domain in full, completed from reference TRBV7-2 and TRBJ2-1, reads GAGVSQSPSNKVTEKGKDVELRCDPISGHTALYWYRQSLGQGLEFLIYFQGNSAPDKSGLPSDRFSAERTGGSVSTLTIQRTQQEDSAVYLCASSSLRGDNYNEQFFGPGTRLTVL.

This chain uses TRBV7-9 with TRBJ2-3; 9 bases align to TRBD2. V trimming: 4 bases; J trimming: 1 base; junction bases outside the gene matches: 3. Per germline, CDR1 SEHNR and CDR2 FQNEAQ (reference sequence). This CDR3 region has 15 residues. The chain's CDR3 is CASSSLAGGTDTQYF. The CDR3 DNA reads TGTGCCAGCAGCTCTTTAGCGGGGGGCACAGATACGCAGTATTTT. Supplemented by reference TRBV7-9 and TRBJ2-3, the full variable domain reads DTGVSQNPRHKITKRGQNVTFRCDPISEHNRLYWYRQTLGQGPEFLTYFQNEAQLEKSRLLSDRFSAERPKGSFSTLEIQRTEQGDSAMYLCASSSLAGGTDTQYFGPGTRLTVL.

This clonotype has at least ten counts. CDR3 amino acids: CASSPRDGGLDTQYF. DNA of the CDR3: TGTGCCAGCAGCCCCCGGGACGGAGGGTTAGATACGCAGTATTTT. The chain uses TRBV11-3 and TRBJ2-3, with a possible D match to TRBD2 (6 bases). Trimming removed 5 bases at V and 5 bases at J, with 17 bases between. Germline assignment: CDR1 SGHNT and CDR2 YENEEA. This CDR3 comprises 15 residues.

The chain carries TRBV19 and TRBJ2-2, with D possibly matching TRBD1 (6 bases). Trimming left V 7 bases short and J 1 base short, with 16 bases between. In germline, CDR1 is LNHDA, CDR2 SQIVND (reference sequence). This CDR3 is 16 amino acids long. The CDR3, as DNA: TGTGCCAGTACCATAAATGGGGGCTTGAACACCGGGGAGCTGTTTTTT. Its translation: CASTINGGLNTGELFF.

This clonotype was seen many times. The chain links TRBV29-1 to TRBJ2-5, with 10 nucleotides matching TRBD2. V dropped 1 base and J dropped 7; count of bases not matched to a gene: 9. Germline CDR1 SQVTM, CDR2 ANQGSEA. This CDR3 comprises 15 residues. CDR3 sequence reads: CSVEVVAGGPRTQYF. CDR3 DNA sequence: TGCAGCGTTGAAGTGGTAGCGGGGGGACCGCGGACCCAGTACTTC.

The CDR3 is CASSERPYGYTF. In DNA, the CDR3 is TGCGCCAGCAGTGAAAGACCCTATGGCTACACCTTC. The chain is built from TRBV10-2 and TRBJ1-2; no definite D call. The CDR3 is 12 amino acids. The V gene lost 3 bases and the J gene lost 4 bases, with 6 bases spanning the gap. Germline-derived CDR1 and CDR2 are WSHSY and SAAADI.

This CDR3 is CASSQITNYGYTF. In DNA form, the CDR3 reads TGTGCCAGCAGCCAAATCACCAATTATGGCTACACCTTC. The rearrangement uses TRBV7-2 and TRBJ1-2; D is undetermined. CDR1 and CDR2 from the germline V gene are SGHTA and FQGNSA. The CDR3 contains 13 residues. The V and J ends lost 5 bases and 5 bases respectively, with 12 bases between them.

This clonotype showed up many times. This chain connects TRBV29-1 to TRBJ1-5, with 8 bases matching TRBD1. Germline CDR1 and CDR2: SQVTM and ANQGSEA. Unmatched junction bases numbered 3, after V lost 4 bases and J lost 4 bases. CDR3 length: 13 residues. CDR3 loop: CSVGTGLNQPQHF. The CDR3 DNA sequence: TGCAGCGTTGGGACAGGGTTGAATCAGCCCCAGCATTTT.

This clonotype came up a few times. CDR3 region: CSARGLQETQYF. In DNA, the CDR3 is TGCAGCGCGAGAGGGTTACAAGAGACCCAGTACTTC. This chain connects TRBV29-1 to TRBJ2-5; maybe TRBD2 (5 bases). The V gene's germline CDR1 is SQVTM and CDR2 ANQGSEA. CDR3 length: 12 amino acids. V lost 7 bases to trimming and J lost 2 bases, with 11 bases between them. The full variable domain, with the rest looked up from reference TRBV29-1 and TRBJ2-5, is SAVISQKPSRDICQRGTSLTIQCQVDSQVTMMFWYRQQPGQSLTLIATANQGSEATYESGFVIDKFPISRPNLTFSTLTVSNMSPEDSSIYLCSARGLQETQYFGPGTRLLVL.

The rearrangement uses TRBV20-1 and TRBJ1-1; D perhaps matches TRBD1 (5 bases). The germline gives CDR1 DFQATT, CDR2 SNEGSKA (reference sequence). The V gene lost 1 base and the J gene lost 2 bases, with 14 bases spanning the gap. The CDR3 has 15 residues. In nucleotides, the CDR3 is TGCAGTGCTAGAGGACGCGGGGCGGAAAACACTGAAGCTTTCTTT. Translating it yields CSARGRGAENTEAFF.

This clonotype occurred a few times. DNA for the CDR3: TGTGCCAGCAGCCAGCAAACCTTAGACATTCAGTACTTC. Its protein product is CASSQQTLDIQYF. The chain is built from TRBV7-2 and TRBJ2-4; D unresolved. CDR1 SGHTA and CDR2 FQGNSA come from the germline V gene. CDR3 size: 13 residues. V lost 5 bases and J lost 8, with 13 bases in between. The variable domain in full, with the rest retrieved from reference TRBV7-2 and TRBJ2-4, is GAGVSQSPSNKVTEKGKDVELRCDPISGHTALYWYRQSLGQGLEFLIYFQGNSAPDKSGLPSDRFSAERTGGSVSTLTIQRTQQEDSAVYLCASSQQTLDIQYFGAGTRLSVL.

The chain uses TRBV6-1 and TRBJ1-2; D ambiguous. Looked up from germline, CDR1 is MNHNS and CDR2 is SASEGT. V was clipped by 7 bases and J by 10 bases, with 19 bases between them. The length of the CDR3 is 13 residues. The CDR3 here is CASIRSEGMHYTF. The CDR3 DNA follows: TGTGCCAGCATCCGGTCGGAAGGGATGCACTACACCTTC.

This chain connects TRBV7-8 to TRBJ2-7; unclear D gene. The CDR3 covers 12 residues. The germline gives CDR1 SGHVS, CDR2 FQNEAQ. V lost 4 bases and J lost 7, with 11 bases in between. This CDR3 reads CASSSGTWEQYF. CDR3 sequence (DNA): TGTGCCAGCAGCTCAGGTACTTGGGAGCAGTACTTC.

This clonotype was found a few times. The chain has TRBV6-5 and TRBJ1-1, with TRBD1 as a possible D gene (6 bases). Looked up from germline, CDR1 is MNHEY and CDR2 is SVGAGI. Trimming stripped 4 bases from V and 5 bases from J, with 14 bases between. The CDR3 has 14 residues. This CDR3 reads CASSSRGGPTEAFF. The DNA for the CDR3 is TGTGCCAGCAGTTCCCGGGGGGGCCCTACTGAAGCTTTCTTT.

This clonotype was recorded at least ten times. The chain carries TRBV4-3 and TRBJ2-3, with TRBD2 matching 11 bases. The CDR3 sequence is 18 residues long. Germline CDR1 and CDR2: LGHNA and YSLEER. The V segment lost 0 bases and the J segment 2 bases; nucleotides outside the gene matches: 7. Written as DNA, the CDR3 is TGCGCCAGCAGCCAAGAACGGCCTAGCGGGGGGATCACAGATACGCAGTATTTT. This codes for CASSQERPSGGITDTQYF.